The 32 T cell receptor beta chains below were found in one sample sequenced in a study of T cells in Graves' hyperthyroidism and ophthalmopathy. TCR beta CDR3 region amplification was performed from RNA transcripts. HTBI primers were used for first-round RT-PCR of the TCR CDR3. Each CDR3 protein is one row after TCRdb ran MiXCR on the multiplex PCR reads. The repertoire holds around 300,000 distinct CDR3 sequences, with approximately 15% as singletons. The sample comprised blood. The receptors stem from a woman in her 40s with Graves' ophthalmopathy.

This clonotype showed up many times. V gene TRBV6-2 or TRBV6-3 combines with J gene TRBJ1-5; 8 bases match TRBD1. Germline CDR1 is MNHEY and CDR2 is SVGEGT. The CDR3 loop spans 15 amino acids. The ends lost 6 bases at V and 0 bases at J; junction bases unmatched: 4. The CDR3 sequence: CASSRGQGSNQPQHF. Here the CDR3 DNA reads TGTGCCAGCAGCCGCGGACAGGGTAGCAATCAGCCCCAGCATTTT.

The V call is TRBV11-2, the J call TRBJ2-2; 10 bases are shared with TRBD2. CDR3 length: 17 amino acids. The ends lost 5 bases at V and 7 bases at J; junction bases unmatched: 13. The germline CDR1 and CDR2 sequences are SGHAT and FQNNGV. Here the CDR3 reads CASSPLLAGLGGGELFF. CDR3 bases: TGTGCCAGCAGCCCACTACTAGCGGGACTCGGTGGCGGGGAGCTGTTTTTT.

This clonotype was seen many times. V gene TRBV7-8 combines with J gene TRBJ1-1; 8 bases map to TRBD1. The CDR3 contains 14 residues. Germline V gene data show CDR1 as SGHVS and CDR2 as FQNEAQ. Trimming took 4 bases from V and 1 from J; bases not matched to a gene: 2. The CDR3, as DNA: TGTGCCAGCAGCTCTACAGGGGGGAACACTGAAGCTTTCTTT. This sequence encodes CASSSTGGNTEAFF.

This clonotype turned up a few times. The genes are TRBV3-1 and TRBJ2-3; TRBD1 matches 8 bases. After removal of 1 base from V and 2 bases from J, the junction contained 5 bases not matched to a gene. The CDR3 sequence is 16 residues long. The V gene's germline CDR1 is LGHDT and CDR2 YNNKEL (reference sequence). CDR3 coding DNA: TGTGCCAGCAGCCAAGCAAGACAGGGGTCCACAGATACGCAGTATTTT. Its translation is CASSQARQGSTDTQYF.

This clonotype was seen repeatedly, ten times or more. This rearrangement joins TRBV28 to TRBJ1-1; D remains unclear. The CDR3 contains 13 residues. Trimming stripped 7 bases from V and 7 bases from J, with 16 bases between. Per germline, CDR1 MDHEN and CDR2 SYDVKM. CDR3 in DNA: TGTGCCAGCACTTTCTTAGGGAGATATGAAGCTTTCTTT. The encoded protein is CASTFLGRYEAFF.

This clonotype was picked up many times. The chain is built from TRBV6-6 and TRBJ2-4; D is perhaps TRBD2 (5 bases). The CDR3 covers 16 residues. Germline lookup yields CDR1 MNHNY and CDR2 SVGAGI (reference sequence). V dropped 2 bases and J dropped 1 base, with 12 bases sitting between them. The CDR3 sequence: CASSYRTDVAKNIQYF. The DNA for the CDR3 is TGTGCCAGCAGTTACCGGACTGACGTGGCCAAAAACATTCAGTACTTC.

This clonotype was seen just once. Given a much more abundant clone one base away, this may be a read error. The chain is built from TRBV15 and TRBJ2-7; D gene uncertain. Trimming cost V 5 bases and J 6 bases, with 14 bases left between them. From germline, CDR1 is LNHNV and CDR2 YYDKDF (reference sequence). CDR3 size: 13 residues. CDR3 sequence: CATSLDWACEQYF. The DNA for the CDR3 is TGTGCCACCAGCCTCGACTGGGCCTGCGAGCAGTACTTC.

This clonotype was found many times. The chain links TRBV6-1 to TRBJ1-1; TRBD1 is a possible D gene (6 bases). This CDR3 comprises 13 residues. Germline CDR1 and CDR2: MNHNS and SASEGT. The ends were cut back, 3 bases at V and 6 bases at J, with 11 bases in the middle. The CDR3 DNA follows: TGTGCCAGCAGTGACGGGGGACAAGCTGAAGCTTTCTTT. Amino acids: CASSDGGQAEAFF.

This clonotype was picked up many times. The chain recombines TRBV6-5 with TRBJ2-7, with D hard to call. Germline V gives CDR1 MNHEY, CDR2 SVGAGI. CDR3 length equals 14 residues. The V end was cut by 2 bases, the J end by 2 bases, with 10 bases between. Here the CDR3 reads CASSYGPGTYEQYF. The DNA of the CDR3 is TGTGCCAGCAGTTACGGTCCGGGCACCTACGAGCAGTACTTC.

V and J are TRBV20-1 and TRBJ2-7; perhaps TRBD1 as D (6 bases). The germline V gene encodes CDR1 DFQATT and CDR2 SNEGSKA (reference sequence). Trimming removed 5 bases from V and 2 bases from J, with 10 bases in between. This CDR3 is built from 12 residues. The DNA for the CDR3 is TGCAGTGCTGAGGGGGTTCCCTACGAGCAGTACTTC. Translation gives CSAEGVPYEQYF.

This clonotype was seen a few times. A much larger clone differs from this one at a single base, so this may be a read error. The genes are TRBV24-1 and TRBJ2-7, with D unresolved. CDR1 KGHDR and CDR2 SFDVKD come from the germline V gene. This CDR3 spans 13 amino acids. Trimming shortened V by 5 bases and J by 4 bases, and 11 bases separated the two germline ends. The CDR3 region has the DNA TGTGCCACCAGTGCCTCGACGGAGTACGAGCAGTACTTC. Translated, it gives CATSASTEYEQYF.

At least ten counts were recorded for this clonotype. The V and J genes are TRBV12-3 or TRBV12-4 and TRBJ1-2; no reliable D call. CDR3 size: 12 residues. Trimming stripped 6 bases from V and 4 bases from J, with 9 bases between. DNA for the CDR3: TGTGCCAGCAGCCTTGGAGCCTATGGCTACACCTTC. Translation gives CASSLGAYGYTF.

This clonotype was found many times. The chain links TRBV28 to TRBJ2-1; TRBD1 agrees at 9 bases. The CDR3 is 16 amino acids. V lost 4 bases, J lost 6 bases, and 10 bases stayed unmatched. Germline CDR1 MDHEN, CDR2 SYDVKM. CDR3 DNA sequence: TGTGCCAGCAGTTCGCCCGGGACAGGGTTCGGCAATGAGCAGTTCTTC. It encodes CASSSPGTGFGNEQFF.

This clonotype showed up many times. The chain combines TRBV5-6 with TRBJ1-1, with D maybe TRBD1 (5 bases). Trimming removed 4 bases at V and 1 base at J, with 17 bases between. The CDR3 extends over 16 amino acids. CDR1 and CDR2 (germline): SGHDT, YYEEEE. The CDR3 DNA is TGTGCCAGCAGCCCCCGTTCAGATGGACAGAACACTGAAGCTTTCTTT. Translating gives CASSPRSDGQNTEAFF.

The chain combines TRBV20-1 with TRBJ2-5; the D is unclear. V lost 5 bases and J 2 bases, leaving 12 bases between the germline ends. Germline V gene lookup returns CDR1 DFQATT and CDR2 SNEGSKA (reference sequence). This CDR3 comprises 13 residues. The CDR3 reads CSAWTPVQETQYF. The CDR3 DNA follows: TGCAGTGCTTGGACCCCGGTACAAGAGACCCAGTACTTC.

This clonotype has a count of ten or more. This chain joins TRBV2 and TRBJ1-5; D remains ambiguous. Trimming removed 4 bases at V and 3 bases at J, with 13 bases between. The CDR3 consists of 15 residues. Germline V gene sequence: CDR1 SNHLY, CDR2 FYNNEI. The CDR3 loop is CASSGVGILNQPQHF. CDR3 bases: TGTGCCAGCAGTGGGGTCGGGATCCTCAATCAGCCCCAGCATTTT.

The chain employs TRBV6-5 and TRBJ1-5; D may be TRBD1 (5 bases). Trimming left V 0 bases short and J 2 bases short, with 14 bases between. CDR3 length equals 17 residues. Germline CDR1 MNHEY, CDR2 SVGAGI. The CDR3 nucleotides are TGTGCCAGCAGTTACTCGATATCCGGGGGAGGCAATCAGCCCCAGCATTTT. This gives the protein CASSYSISGGGNQPQHF.

The chain recombines TRBV29-1 with TRBJ2-7; perhaps TRBD2 as D (6 bases). Trimming stripped 3 bases from V and 3 bases from J, with 18 bases between. CDR3 length: 15 residues. The germline CDR1 and CDR2 sequences are SQVTM and ANQGSEA. Here the CDR3 reads CSVESLRGNLYEQYF. The DNA of the CDR3 is TGCAGCGTTGAGTCTTTACGGGGGAACCTCTACGAGCAGTACTTC.

In this sample, this clonotype turned up many times. The chain couples TRBV29-1 to TRBJ2-1; D possibly corresponds to TRBD2 (6 bases). This CDR3 contains 15 residues. Germline V gives CDR1 SQVTM, CDR2 ANQGSEA. The V gene lost 2 bases and the J gene lost 6 bases, with 17 bases spanning the gap. The CDR3 spells CSVEFGRGRLNEQFF. The CDR3 DNA follows: TGCAGCGTTGAATTCGGTCGGGGGAGACTCAATGAGCAGTTCTTC.

This clonotype was counted at least ten times. This chain joins TRBV6-1 and TRBJ1-2; a possible D gene is TRBD1 (6 bases). Germline CDR1 and CDR2: MNHNS and SASEGT. The CDR3 length is 13 residues. V was trimmed by 8 bases and J by 3 bases, leaving 13 bases between them. The DNA for the CDR3 is TGTGCCAGCGGGTACAGGGTCCACTATGGCTACACCTTC. It translates to CASGYRVHYGYTF.

This clonotype has ten or more counts. CDR3 DNA: TGTGCCAGCAGTCGGACAGGGGATTCACCCCTCCACTTT. It encodes CASSRTGDSPLHF. This rearrangement joins TRBV12-3 or TRBV12-4 to TRBJ1-6, with 9 bases lining up with TRBD1. The CDR3 sequence is 13 residues long. J lost 8 bases, V lost 5 bases, and 1 base had no gene match.

With regard to this clonotype: At one boundary the junction diverges from the germline segment, which might be a read error. The V call is TRBV12-3 or TRBV12-4, the J call TRBJ2-7, with 11 bases identical to TRBD2. Matching the DNA end better, TRBJ2-1 makes the J call doubtful. The CDR3 totals 14 residues. CDR3 sequence reads: CASSPGTSGYEQFF. For the CDR3, the DNA is TGCGCCAGCAGCCCAGGGACTAGCGGATACGAGCAGTTCTTC.

This clonotype was seen only a few times. This chain connects TRBV6-1 to TRBJ1-2, with 12 nucleotides matching TRBD1. CDR3 length equals 17 residues. In germline, CDR1 is MNHNS, CDR2 SASEGT. With V trimmed by 6 bases and J by 8 bases, 16 bases remained unmatched. Here the CDR3 reads CASRGLGQGAPLEGYTF. The DNA for the CDR3 is TGTGCCAGCAGAGGTCTGGGACAGGGGGCGCCCCTTGAAGGCTACACCTTC.

The chain employs TRBV29-1 and TRBJ1-2, with D tentatively TRBD1 (6 bases). CDR3 length: 13 residues. The V end was cut by 3 bases, the J end by 4 bases, with 12 bases between. CDR1 and CDR2 (germline): SQVTM, ANQGSEA. The DNA for the CDR3 is TGCAGCGTTGAGGGGGGCTGGGTCTATGGCTACACCTTC. It translates to CSVEGGWVYGYTF.

There are many counts of this clonotype. The V call is TRBV19, the J call TRBJ1-4; D is ambiguous. V was pared by 2 bases and J by 4 bases, with 5 bases between. This CDR3 spans 13 amino acids. Germline loops: CDR1 LNHDA, CDR2 SQIVND (reference sequence). CDR3 coding DNA: TGTGCCAGTAGTATACTGCGTAATGAAAAACTGTTTTTT. It is translated as CASSILRNEKLFF. The full variable domain, in which reference TRBV19 and TRBJ1-4 provide the parts outside the CDR3, is DGGITQSPKYLFRKEGQNVTLSCEQNLNHDAMYWYRQDPGQGLRLIYYSQIVNDFQKGDIAEGYSVSREKKESFPLTVTSAQKNPTAFYLCASSILRNEKLFFGSGTQLSVL.

This clonotype was seen repeatedly, ten times or more. This chain joins TRBV6-1 and TRBJ1-1, with 8 bases that match TRBD1. In germline, CDR1 is MNHNS, CDR2 SASEGT. With 5 bases clipped from V and 3 bases from J, the junction kept 11 bases outside the gene matches. The CDR3 totals 16 residues. The CDR3 nucleotides are TGTGCCAGCAGTAGTTACAGGGGGGTCGGGGACACTGAAGCTTTCTTT. Translating gives CASSSYRGVGDTEAFF.

This clonotype has only a few counts. The chain carries TRBV5-1 and TRBJ2-1; 10 bases fit TRBD2. Germline V gene lookup returns CDR1 SGHRS and CDR2 YFSETQ. With 4 bases clipped from V and 6 bases from J, the junction kept 7 bases outside the gene matches. The CDR3 has 15 amino acids. CDR3 protein: CASSPSGGGANEQFF. CDR3 coding DNA: TGCGCCAGCAGCCCGAGCGGGGGGGGAGCCAATGAGCAGTTCTTC.

The chain couples TRBV14 to TRBJ1-1; possible D gene TRBD1, 5 bases. The CDR3 extends over 14 amino acids. CDR1 SGHDN and CDR2 FVKESK come from the germline V gene. V shed 1 base and J shed 5 bases, with 11 bases lying between them. CDR3 in DNA: TGTGCCAGCAGCCAAGGACTGGGGGAGACTGAAGCTTTCTTT. It encodes CASSQGLGETEAFF.

This clonotype was seen ten or more times. The chain combines TRBV6-1 with TRBJ2-2; 8 bases are a match to TRBD2. The V segment lost 6 bases and the J segment 2 bases; nucleotides outside the gene matches: 11. The germline CDR1 and CDR2 sequences are MNHNS and SASEGT. The CDR3 has 17 amino acids. CDR3 DNA sequence: TGTGCCAGCAGGAGGGTAGCGGGACCCCTTAACACCGGGGAGCTGTTTTTT. Protein product: CASRRVAGPLNTGELFF.

This clonotype has ten or more counts. The chain recombines TRBV12-3 or TRBV12-4 with TRBJ1-2; maybe TRBD1 (5 bases). Trimming shortened V by 2 bases and J by 7 bases, and 17 bases separated the two germline ends. The CDR3 sequence is 15 residues long. The CDR3 sequence: CASSLTRGAGAGYTF. The DNA for the CDR3 is TGTGCCAGCAGTTTAACGAGGGGCGCCGGAGCTGGCTACACCTTC.

This clonotype was seen once. This may be a read error, as it is one base from a much larger clone. The chain recombines TRBV7-2 with TRBJ2-2, with 9 bases identical to TRBD2. CDR3 length equals 16 residues. The germline V gene has CDR1 SGHTA and CDR2 FQGNSA. The CDR3 loop reads CASSSVAGAVTGGLFF. DNA for the CDR3: TGTGCCAGCAGCTCTGTAGCGGGGGCCGTCACCGGGGGGCTGTTTTTT.

Concerning this clonotype itself: This may be a read error, as it is one base from a much larger clone. V usage is TRBV28 and J usage is TRBJ2-1; perhaps TRBD1 as D (6 bases). The V and J ends lost 5 bases and 10 bases respectively, with 21 bases between them. The CDR3 length is 15 residues. The germline V gene has CDR1 MDHEN and CDR2 SYDVKM. CDR3 nucleotide sequence: TGTGCCAGCAGTCGCCCGGGCTCCGGCGACAGGGAGCAGTTCTTC. Translating it yields CASSRPGSGDREQFF.